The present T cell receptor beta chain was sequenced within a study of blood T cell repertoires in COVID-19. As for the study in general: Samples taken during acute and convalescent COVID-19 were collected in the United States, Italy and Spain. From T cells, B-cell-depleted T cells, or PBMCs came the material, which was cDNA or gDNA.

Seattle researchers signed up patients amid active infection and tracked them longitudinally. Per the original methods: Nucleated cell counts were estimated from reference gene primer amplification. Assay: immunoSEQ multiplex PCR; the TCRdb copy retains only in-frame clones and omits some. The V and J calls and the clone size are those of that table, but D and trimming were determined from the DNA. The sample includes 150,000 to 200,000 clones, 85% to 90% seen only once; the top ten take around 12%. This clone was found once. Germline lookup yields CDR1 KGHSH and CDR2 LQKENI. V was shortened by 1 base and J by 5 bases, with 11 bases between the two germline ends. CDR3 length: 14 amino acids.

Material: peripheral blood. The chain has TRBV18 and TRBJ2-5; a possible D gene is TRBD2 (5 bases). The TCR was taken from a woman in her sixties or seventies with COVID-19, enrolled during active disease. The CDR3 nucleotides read TGTGCCAGCTCACCACTAACCCGAGGGGAGACCCAGTACTTC. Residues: CASSPLTRGETQYF.